A selection of T cell receptor beta chains follows, all from one sample in a study of human T cells and chemical hapten exposure. Using its own MiXCR run on the 5' RACE reads, TCRdb lists one record per CDR3 protein. This sample has fewer than 150,000 distinct CDR3 sequences, with around 20% found just once. These receptors came from a human donor in good health. Each CDR3 is given with its conserved first and last residue. The D gene is left open where the match is weak. Expanded clones get a size class; other rows say once, few or many, or leave the size out.

d_call j_call v_call clone_size cdr3_nt cdr3_aa
TRBD2 TRBJ2-3 TRBV7-2 few TGTGCCAGCAGCCCCGGACTAGCGGGAGGAAATACGCAGTATTTT CASSPGLAGGNTQYF
. TRBJ1-5 TRBV2 few TGTGCCAGCACGGACAGAAGGGTACAGCCCCAGCATTTT CASTDRRVQPQHF
. TRBJ2-5 TRBV7-9 . TGTGCCAGCAGCCCATGGACAGCTGAGACCCAGTACTTC CASSPWTAETQYF
. TRBJ2-7 TRBV30 . TGTGCCTGGAGTTACGGGAGCTCCTACGAGCAGTACTTC CAWSYGSSYEQYF
. TRBJ2-4 TRBV5-1 . TGCGCCAGCAGCTTGGTCTCCGGGGGAGGCGGAAACATTCAGTACTTC CASSLVSGGGGNIQYF
. TRBJ2-1 TRBV2 few TGTGCCAGCAGTCGCCAGCGATCCTACAATGAGCAGTTCTTC CASSRQRSYNEQFF
TRBD2 TRBJ2-7 TRBV6-5 . TGTGCCAGCAGTTACTCGACCGGGGGGTTATCCTACGAGCAGTACTTC CASSYSTGGLSYEQYF
. TRBJ1-5 TRBV28 . TGTGCCAGCAGTAGAACCCATCAGCCCCAGCATTTT CASSRTHQPQHF
. TRBJ2-6 TRBV7-3 . TGTGCCAGCAGCTTAAATCATGGGGCCAACGTCCTGACTTTC CASSLNHGANVLTF
TRBD2 TRBJ2-7 TRBV6-5 . TGTGCCAGCAGTTCCGTCGGCCGGGGGGCCTACGAGCAGTACTTC CASSSVGRGAYEQYF
. TRBJ2-7 TRBV20-1 . TGCAGTGCTCTCCCCAGGGGGGTTTCCTCCATACCCACCTACGAGCAGTACTTC CSALPRGVSSIPTYEQYF
. TRBJ1-5 TRBV7-8 many TGTGCCAGCAGCTCGGGGGCGGCCCCAGCCCATCAGCCCCAGCATTTT CASSSGAAPAHQPQHF
. TRBJ1-2 TRBV28 . TGTGCCAGCAGTTTAAATCTCTATGGCTACACCTTC CASSLNLYGYTF
. TRBJ2-7 TRBV28 once TGTGCCAGCAGCTACGGTTTTTTAGGGGGTGACGAGCAGTACTTC CASSYGFLGGDEQYF
. TRBJ1-1 TRBV29-1 . TGCAGCGTTGATACGCGGGGGACTGAAGCTTTCTTT CSVDTRGTEAFF
TRBD1 TRBJ1-2 TRBV28 once TGTGCCAGCAGCCCCCGACAGGGGGTAAACTATGGCTACACCTTC CASSPRQGVNYGYTF